These 9 T cell receptor beta chains originate from one sample sequenced in a study of control samples from healthy donors and cancer patients. Produced via immunoSEQ multiplex PCR; TCRdb's table is partial and in-frame only. This table has some 14,000 clones, approximately 77% appearing once. Specimen: formalin-fixed, paraffin-embedded tissue. All receptors derive from a male donor with melanoma.

The CDR3 sequence is CASSVAGGTDTQYF. The DNA of the CDR3 is TGTGCCAGCAGTGTAGCGGGGGGCACAGATACGCAGTATTTT. The V gene is TRBV6-4, the J gene TRBJ2-3, with 9 nucleotides matching TRBD2. Germline V gene lookup returns CDR1 MRHNA and CDR2 SNTAGT. CDR3 length: 14 amino acids. With V trimmed by 4 bases and J by 1 base, 0 bases remained unmatched.

This sequence joins TRBV5-1 and TRBJ1-1; no clear D gene. This CDR3 has 13 residues. The germline gives CDR1 SGHRS, CDR2 YFSETQ. With 3 bases removed from V and 10 bases from J, the gap between germline ends came to 16 bases. CDR3 protein: CASSSDPVQPAFF. CDR3 coding DNA: TGCGCCAGCAGCTCCGACCCGGTACAGCCAGCTTTCTTT.

As concerns this clone: This CDR3 is missing its conserved last phenylalanine or tryptophan, likely due to a read error. The DNA is omitted, as the CDR3 cannot be located on it reliably, and the CDR3 follows TCRdb's listing. The chain joins TRBV4-2 to TRBJ2-7; the table's D call, TRBD1, has no DNA check behind it. The CDR3 is 11 residues long, ends included. Germline V gene data show CDR1 as LGHNA and CDR2 as YNFKEQ. The CDR3 sequence: CASSHENKFWL.

A word on this clone: This same CDR3 is encoded by further DNA sequences in the sample. The chain uses TRBV7-2 and TRBJ1-1, with D possibly TRBD1 on 5 matching bases. Germline CDR1 SGHTA, CDR2 FQGNSA. Trimming shortened V by 1 base and J by 2 bases, and 11 bases separated the two germline ends. This CDR3 spans 15 amino acids. The DNA for the CDR3 is TGTGCCAGCAGCTTAGTCGGCGGGGCAAACACTGAAGCTTTCTTT. Protein: CASSLVGGANTEAFF.

The rearrangement uses TRBV9 and TRBJ2-7; the D gene is possibly TRBD1 (7 bases). The CDR3 sequence is 14 residues long. Trimming shortened V by 3 bases and J by 3 bases, and 13 bases separated the two germline ends. Germline CDR1 is SGDLS and CDR2 is YYNGEE. CDR3 loop: CASSARQGGYEQYF. As DNA, the CDR3 is TGTGCCAGCAGCGCACGACAGGGAGGCTACGAGCAGTACTTC. Full variable domain (remainder filled in from reference TRBV9 and TRBJ2-7): DSGVTQTPKHLITATGQRVTLRCSPRSGDLSVYWYQQSLDQGLQFLIQYYNGEERAKGNILERFSAQQFPDLHSELNLSSLELGDSALYFCASSARQGGYEQYFGPGTRLTVT.

The J gene is TRBJ2-3, the V gene TRBV28; D uncertain. The CDR3 is made up of 14 amino acids. From germline, CDR1 is MDHEN and CDR2 SYDVKM. The V end was cut by 5 bases, the J end by 1 base, with 10 bases between. The CDR3 loop is CASSPLAGTDTQYF. The CDR3 bases are TGTGCCAGCAGTCCCCTGGCGGGCACAGATACGCAGTATTTT.

The J gene is TRBJ2-1, the V gene TRBV11-1, with D possibly TRBD2 on 6 matching bases. Germline V lookup: CDR1 SGHAT, CDR2 FQDESV (reference sequence). This CDR3 is built from 13 residues. Trimming removed 1 base from V and 8 bases from J, with 9 bases in between. The CDR3 sequence: CASSLVAGHEQFF. CDR3 in DNA: TGTGCCAGCAGCTTAGTCGCGGGACATGAGCAGTTCTTC.

The gene calls are TRBV30 and TRBJ1-6; D call uncertain. Trimming took off 0 bases at V and 0 bases at J, with 27 bases between the two ends. Germline values: CDR1 GTSNPN, CDR2 SVGIG (reference sequence). CDR3 length: 22 amino acids. CDR3 sequence (DNA): TGTGCCTGGAGTGTCCCTGTCTTGACCTCTATCTATAGAAGCTCCTATAATTCACCCCTCCACTTT. Amino acid sequence: CAWSVPVLTSIYRSSYNSPLHF.

The genes are TRBV7-9 and TRBJ1-2; tentatively, D is TRBD1 (5 bases). The CDR3 has 16 amino acids. Germline V lookup: CDR1 SEHNR, CDR2 FQNEAQ (reference sequence). Trimming shortened V by 1 base and J by 4 bases, and 16 bases separated the two germline ends. The CDR3 loop reads CASSLGTAGSLYGYTF. As DNA, the CDR3 is TGTGCCAGCAGCTTAGGTACGGCAGGGAGTCTCTATGGCTACACCTTC.